This T cell receptor beta chain was captured in a study of Ad26.COV2.S vaccination and SARS-CoV-2 variants. Study information: Intramuscularly, Ad26.COV2.S was given either once or twice, 56 days apart.

Produced via immunoSEQ multiplex PCR; TCRdb's table is partial and in-frame only. This table holds more than 300,000 clones, around nine tenths found once. Indicated treatment: some 19 received Ad26.COV2.S at low or high dose, single or two shots; 5 received placebo; per-sample allocation not given. Samples were taken on day 63 after the first vaccine or placebo injection. In the vaccine, an Ad26 vector expressed the SARS-CoV-2 spike of the Wuhan strain. The source was peripheral blood, collected in a trial of Ad26.COV2.S vaccine versus placebo. This TCR derives from a person aged 18 to 65 who received the Ad26.COV2.S COVID-19 vaccine or a placebo.

CDR3 in amino acids: CASSPGLGTEAFF. In DNA form, the CDR3 reads TGTGCCAGTAGCCCAGGACTCGGCACTGAAGCTTTCTTT. The V gene is TRBV19, the J gene TRBJ1-1, with D unclear. Trimming cost V 6 bases and J 4 bases, with 12 bases left between them. The germline gives CDR1 LNHDA, CDR2 SQIVND (reference sequence). This CDR3 spans 13 amino acids.